This TCR beta chain was sequenced during a study of blood T cell repertoires in COVID-19. CDR3 length: 14 amino acids. CDR1 is SQVTM, CDR2 ANQGSEA, per germline. V lost 7 bases and J lost 4; bases outside the gene matches: 11. Produced via immunoSEQ multiplex PCR; TCRdb's table is partial and in-frame only. The repertoire consists of 160,000 or so clones, with roughly 90% occurring once and the leading ten covering about 3%. This clone occurred a few times. The sequenced material came from peripheral blood. This receptor was identified in a man aged 60 to 75 with acute or convalescent COVID-19. The J gene is TRBJ1-2, the V gene TRBV29-1, with 8 bases aligning to TRBD1. DNA of the CDR3: TGCAGCGCGACAGGGGCTTTTCCCCCCTATGGCTACACCTTC. It specifies CSATGAFPPYGYTF.